The 2 T cell receptor beta chains below all came from one sample that was sequenced in a study of T cell responses to AZD1222 COVID-19 vaccine. Profiled with immunoSEQ multiplex PCR; TCRdb holds only in-frame clones, not every one. The repertoire includes roughly 100,000 clones, roughly 84% of them detected once, and around 15% sits in the top ten. The sequenced sample was peripheral blood, obtained on day 0 of AZD1222 vaccination. The receptor set was obtained from an adult in good health.

Regarding this clone: The same CDR3 also results from other DNA sequences found in this sample. This rearrangement joins TRBV30 to TRBJ1-2, with a tentative D call TRBD1 (5 bases). CDR3 size: 11 residues. V shed 3 bases and J shed 7 bases, with 9 bases lying between them. Germline V CDR1 and CDR2: GTSNPN, SVGIG (reference sequence). The CDR3 coding sequence is TGTGCCTGGAGCCCAGGGAGTGGCTACACCTTC. It encodes CAWSPGSGYTF.

This chain joins TRBV18 and TRBJ1-4, with D unresolved. Germline V gene sequence: CDR1 KGHSH, CDR2 LQKENI. The CDR3 covers 14 residues. V was clipped by 6 bases and J by 5 bases, with 13 bases between them. Here the CDR3 reads CASSLTPGNEKLFF. The CDR3 DNA follows: TGTGCCAGCTCCCTCACTCCGGGAAATGAAAAACTGTTTTTT.